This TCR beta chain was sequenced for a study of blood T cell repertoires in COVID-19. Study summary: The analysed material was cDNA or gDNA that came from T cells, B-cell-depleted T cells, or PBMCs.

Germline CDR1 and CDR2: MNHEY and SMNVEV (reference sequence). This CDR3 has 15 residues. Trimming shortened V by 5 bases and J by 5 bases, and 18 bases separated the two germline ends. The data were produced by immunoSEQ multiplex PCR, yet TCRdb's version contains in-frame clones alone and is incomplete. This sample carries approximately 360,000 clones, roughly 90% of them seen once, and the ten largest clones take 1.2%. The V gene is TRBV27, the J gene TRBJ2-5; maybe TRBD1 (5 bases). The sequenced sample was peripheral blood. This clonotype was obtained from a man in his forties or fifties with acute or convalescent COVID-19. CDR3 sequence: CASSPRVRVQETQYF. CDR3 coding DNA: TGTGCCAGCAGTCCCCGAGTCAGGGTGCAGGAGACCCAGTACTTC.